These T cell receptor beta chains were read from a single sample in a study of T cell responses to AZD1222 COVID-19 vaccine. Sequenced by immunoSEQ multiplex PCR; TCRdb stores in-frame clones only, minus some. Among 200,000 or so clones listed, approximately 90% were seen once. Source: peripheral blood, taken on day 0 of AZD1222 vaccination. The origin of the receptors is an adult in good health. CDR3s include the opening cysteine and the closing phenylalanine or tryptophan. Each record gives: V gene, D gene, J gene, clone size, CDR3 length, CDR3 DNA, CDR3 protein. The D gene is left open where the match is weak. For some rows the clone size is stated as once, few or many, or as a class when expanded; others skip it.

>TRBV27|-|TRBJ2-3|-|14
TGTGCCAGCAGTTTAGAGCGGAGCACAGATACGCAGTATTTT
CASSLERSTDTQYF
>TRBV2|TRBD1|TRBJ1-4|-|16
TGTGCCAGCAGCCAGGGGGCAAGCATAAACAATGAAAAACTGTTTTTT
CASSQGASINNEKLFF
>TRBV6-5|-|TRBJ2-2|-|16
TGTGCCAGCAGTTACTCAAGGGGTACATACACCGGGGAGCTGTTTTTT
CASSYSRGTYTGELFF
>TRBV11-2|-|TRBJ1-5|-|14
TGTGCCAGCAGCCTAGAGGTGGGCAGGCAGCCCCAGCATTTT
CASSLEVGRQPQHF
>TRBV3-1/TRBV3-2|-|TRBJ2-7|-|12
TGTGCCAGCAGCCGAACAGGGAACGAGCAGTACTTC
CASSRTGNEQYF
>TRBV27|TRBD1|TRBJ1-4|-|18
TGTGCCAGCAGGGCTCCTCCGGGACAGGGGGCTACTAATGAAAAACTGTTTTTT
CASRAPPGQGATNEKLFF
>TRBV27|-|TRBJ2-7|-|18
TGTGCCAGCAGTTTATTCGCGCCTCCGGGGGACAGAGCCTACGAGCAGTACTTC
CASSLFAPPGDRAYEQYF
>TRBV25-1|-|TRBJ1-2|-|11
TGTGCCAGCAGTGCGGGAAGCGGCTACACCTTC
CASSAGSGYTF
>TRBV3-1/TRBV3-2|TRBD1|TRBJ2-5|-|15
TGTGCCAGCAGCCAAGACGGACAGGGCCAAGAGACCCAGTACTTC
CASSQDGQGQETQYF
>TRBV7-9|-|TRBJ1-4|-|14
TGTGCCAGCAGCTCCGACAACCCGGGTGAAAAACTGTTTTTT
CASSSDNPGEKLFF
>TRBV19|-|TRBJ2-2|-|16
TGTGCCAGTAGTACCCTGCAACCAGCGAACACCGGGGAGCTGTTTTTT
CASSTLQPANTGELFF
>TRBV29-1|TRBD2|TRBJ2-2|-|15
TGCAGCGTTAATCCGAGCGGGAGCGGCACCGGGGAGCTGTTTTTT
CSVNPSGSGTGELFF
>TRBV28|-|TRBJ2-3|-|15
TGTGCCAGCAGTTTCCTGGGGGGGCGCCCAGATACGCAGTATTTT
CASSFLGGRPDTQYF
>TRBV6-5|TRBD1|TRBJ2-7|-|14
TGTGCCAGCAGGGAGACAGGGGCCACCTACGAGCAGTACTTC
CASRETGATYEQYF
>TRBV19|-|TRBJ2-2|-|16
TGTGCCAGTAGCCCCACGGGGGGCGTGAACACCGGGGAGCTGTTTTTT
CASSPTGGVNTGELFF
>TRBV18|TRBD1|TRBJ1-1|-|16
TGTGCCAGCTCACCAGAGGGCAGGGGGCGGGACACTGAAGCTTTCTTT
CASSPEGRGRDTEAFF
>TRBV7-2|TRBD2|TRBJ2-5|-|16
TGTGCCAGCAGCTTAGCTAGCGGGAGATCAGAAGAGACCCAGTACTTC
CASSLASGRSEETQYF
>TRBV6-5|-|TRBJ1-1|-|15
TGTGCCAGCCGAGCAGGGCAGGGCGCGAACACTGAAGCTTTCTTT
CASRAGQGANTEAFF
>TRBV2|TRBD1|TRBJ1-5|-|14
TGTGCCAGCAGGAAAGGGACAGCGAATCAGCCCCAGCATTTT
CASRKGTANQPQHF
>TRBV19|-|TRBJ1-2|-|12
TGTGCCACACTCCGGGACGGCTATGGCTACACCTTC
CATLRDGYGYTF
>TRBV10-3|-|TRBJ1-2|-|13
TGTGCCTCCCGAAAGGAGGAGGGTTATGGCTACACCTTC
CASRKEEGYGYTF
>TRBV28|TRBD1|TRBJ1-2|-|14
TGTGCCAGCAATCACAGGACAGGGGGCAGGAGCTACACCTTC
CASNHRTGGRSYTF
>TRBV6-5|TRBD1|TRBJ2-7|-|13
TGTGCCAGCAGAGAGACAGGGTTGGGGGAGCAGTACTTC
CASRETGLGEQYF
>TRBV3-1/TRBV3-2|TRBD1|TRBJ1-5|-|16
TGTGCCAGCAGCCAAGGACAGGGGCTTGGCAATCAGCCCCAGCATTTT
CASSQGQGLGNQPQHF
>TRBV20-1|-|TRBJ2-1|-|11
TGCAGTGCTCCACGTCGGGATGAGCAGTTCTTC
CSAPRRDEQFF
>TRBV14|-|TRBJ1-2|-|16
TGTGCCAGCAGCCATCCTCCGGGACCTAATCCTCATGGCTACACCTTC
CASSHPPGPNPHGYTF
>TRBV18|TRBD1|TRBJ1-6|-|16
TGTGCCAGCTCACCTCTCCGGGACAGCAATTATTCACCCCTCCACTTT
CASSPLRDSNYSPLHF
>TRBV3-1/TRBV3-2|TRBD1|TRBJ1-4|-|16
TGTGCCAGCAGCGCAAGAGGAGGGACAGGGGGGGAAAAACTGTTTTTT
CASSARGGTGGEKLFF
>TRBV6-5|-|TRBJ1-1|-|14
TGTGCCAGCAGTTACTCACAGGGGAACACTGAAGCTTTCTTT
CASSYSQGNTEAFF
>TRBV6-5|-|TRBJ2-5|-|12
TGTGCCAGCAGTCTGGGGGAAGAGACCCAGTACTTC
CASSLGEETQYF
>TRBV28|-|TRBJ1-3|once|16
TGTGCCAGCAGTCCTGGAGGGATTGCATCTGGAAACACCATATATTTT
CASSPGGIASGNTIYF
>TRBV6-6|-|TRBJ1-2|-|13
TGTGCCAGCAGTCAACTATCCACCTATGGCTACACCTTC
CASSQLSTYGYTF
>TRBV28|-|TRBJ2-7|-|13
TGTGCCAGCAGTTTGGGGGGAGAATACGAGCAGTACTTC
CASSLGGEYEQYF
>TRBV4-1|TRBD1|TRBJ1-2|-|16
TGCGCCAGCAGCCGCGAAACTCAGGGGGCGAACTATGGCTACACCTTC
CASSRETQGANYGYTF
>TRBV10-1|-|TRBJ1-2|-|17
TGCGCCAGCAGTGAGTTGTGGTACTTGACAGACCTAAATGGCTACACCTTC
CASSELWYLTDLNGYTF
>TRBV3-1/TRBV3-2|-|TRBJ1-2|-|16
TGTGCCAGCAGCCCCCGAGGTCAGGGAGAACACTATGGCTACACCTTC
CASSPRGQGEHYGYTF
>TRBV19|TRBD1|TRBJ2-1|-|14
TGTGCCAGTAGTATTATTGACAGGGTGAGTGAGCAGTTCTTC
CASSIIDRVSEQFF
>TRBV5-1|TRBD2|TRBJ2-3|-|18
TGCGCCAGCAGCTTGGCCTCGGGTAGCGGGGGGGCGACAGATACGCAGTATTTT
CASSLASGSGGATDTQYF
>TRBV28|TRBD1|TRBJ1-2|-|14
TGTGCCAGCAGTTTTAGGGACAGACTTTTTGGCTACACCTTC
CASSFRDRLFGYTF
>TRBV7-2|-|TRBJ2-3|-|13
TGTGCCAGCAGCTGGGACGGCACAGATACGCAGTATTTT
CASSWDGTDTQYF
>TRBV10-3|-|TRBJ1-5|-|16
TGTGCCATCAGTGACAGGGGTTTGACGCAAGGTCAGCCCCAGCATTTT
CAISDRGLTQGQPQHF
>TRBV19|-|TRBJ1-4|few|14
TGTGCCAGTGGCCGGACAGCTGGTAATGAAAAACTGTTTTTT
CASGRTAGNEKLFF
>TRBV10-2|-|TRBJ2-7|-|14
TGCGCCAGCAGCGCTGGGTACGGTGGCTACGAGCAGTACTTC
CASSAGYGGYEQYF
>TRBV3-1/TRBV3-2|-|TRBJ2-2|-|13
TGTGCCAGCAGCCAAACTGGAGCCGGGGAGCTGTTTTTT
CASSQTGAGELFF
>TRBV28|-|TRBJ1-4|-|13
TGTGCCAGCAGTTTGGTAGGGTATGAAAAACTGTTTTTT
CASSLVGYEKLFF